These 26 T cell receptor beta chains originate from one sample sequenced in a study of graft-versus-host responses after intestinal transplantation. What these receptors recognize is not known. Produced via immunoSEQ multiplex PCR; TCRdb's table is partial and in-frame only. The sample has under 150,000 clones, 85% to 95% seen once. Sequencing used unstimulated CD8+ T cells sorted from spleen or lymph node cells, obtained before intestinal transplant. These receptors came from a human donor who received an intestinal transplant.

The chain uses TRBV27 and TRBJ2-7; 9 bases map to TRBD2. Trimming at V came to 3 bases and at J to 0 bases, leaving 6 bases not matched to a gene. The CDR3 contains 16 residues. Germline CDR1 reads MNHEY; CDR2 reads SMNVEV (reference sequence). The CDR3 DNA sequence: TGTGCCAGCAGTTTTCCGGGACTAGCCTTCTCCTACGAGCAGTACTTC. It translates to CASSFPGLAFSYEQYF.

The rearrangement joins TRBV27 to TRBJ2-1, with D perhaps TRBD2 (5 bases). CDR3 length: 14 residues. The V end lost 3 bases, the J end lost 3 bases, and 9 bases lay between the germline ends. Germline V gene data show CDR1 as MNHEY and CDR2 as SMNVEV (reference sequence). In DNA form, the CDR3 reads TGTGCCAGCAGTTTGAATGGACTCTACAATGAGCAGTTCTTC. It specifies CASSLNGLYNEQFF.

In its sample, this clone was seen once. The chain is built from TRBV2 and TRBJ1-2; 7 bases match TRBD1. Germline values: CDR1 SNHLY, CDR2 FYNNEI. CDR3 length: 17 residues. V dropped 4 bases and J dropped 4; count of bases not matched to a gene: 15. CDR3 protein: CASSAAVRDRGTYGYTF. Written as DNA, the CDR3 is TGTGCCAGCAGTGCTGCGGTCCGGGACAGAGGGACCTATGGCTACACCTTC.

This chain uses TRBV28 with TRBJ2-1; 10 bases fit TRBD2. V lost 2 bases, J lost 1 base, and 8 bases stayed unmatched. The germline V gene encodes CDR1 MDHEN and CDR2 SYDVKM. The CDR3 loop spans 18 amino acids. CDR3 sequence reads: CASSLPPLAGSSYNEQFF. CDR3 DNA: TGTGCCAGCAGTTTACCCCCACTAGCGGGGTCATCCTACAATGAGCAGTTCTTC.

This CDR3 reads CASSQTGLTKNIQYF. CDR3 bases: TGCGCCAGCAGCCAAACAGGGTTAACCAAAAACATTCAGTACTTC. This chain uses TRBV4-3 with TRBJ2-4; weak D call: TRBD1 (6 bases). This CDR3 has 15 residues. V lost 2 bases and J 2 bases, leaving 10 bases between the germline ends. Germline CDR1 reads LGHNA; CDR2 reads YSLEER.

The V and J genes are TRBV27 and TRBJ2-7; TRBD2 agrees at 11 bases. V shed 5 bases, J shed 0 bases, and the junction held 3 bases outside the gene matches. Germline V CDR1 and CDR2: MNHEY, SMNVEV (reference sequence). The CDR3 has 15 amino acids. The DNA for the CDR3 is TGTGCCAGCAGTATTCTAGCGGGAGGCTCCTACGAGCAGTACTTC. It translates to CASSILAGGSYEQYF.

The chain joins TRBV5-1 to TRBJ2-1, with 9 bases that match TRBD1. The ends lost 5 bases at V and 4 bases at J; junction bases unmatched: 10. CDR3 length: 16 amino acids. Germline V gives CDR1 SGHRS, CDR2 YFSETQ. Here the CDR3 DNA reads TGCGCCAGCAGAGCCTTAGGGACAGGGTTATACAATGAGCAGTTCTTC. Translated, it gives CASRALGTGLYNEQFF.

The chain is built from TRBV6-5 and TRBJ2-5; D might be TRBD1 or TRBD2, each matching 5 bases. The length of the CDR3 is 15 residues. V was cut by 0 bases and J by 1 base, with 9 bases left in between. Per germline, CDR1 MNHEY and CDR2 SVGAGI. The CDR3 is CASSYSGASQETQYF. The CDR3 region has the DNA TGTGCCAGCAGTTACTCCGGGGCGTCCCAAGAGACCCAGTACTTC.

V is TRBV9 and J is TRBJ2-7; 7 bases agree with TRBD1. This CDR3 comprises 13 residues. The V segment lost 3 bases and the J segment 5 bases; nucleotides outside the gene matches: 5. CDR1 SGDLS and CDR2 YYNGEE come from the germline V gene. The CDR3 DNA sequence: TGTGCCAGCAGCGCGACAGGGAACAACGAGCAGTACTTC. The encoded protein is CASSATGNNEQYF.

This clone showed up just a few times. The chain couples TRBV19 to TRBJ1-2; 7 bases are a match to TRBD1. Germline assignment: CDR1 LNHDA and CDR2 SQIVND (reference sequence). This CDR3 has 12 residues. Trimming cost V 11 bases and J 6 bases; bases outside gene matches: 9. The CDR3 nucleotides read TGTGCCGAGGTAGACAGGGAGGATGGCTACACCTTC. Residues: CAEVDREDGYTF.

The V gene is TRBV10-1, the J gene TRBJ2-7; 10 positions match TRBD1. Germline CDR1 WNHNN, CDR2 SYGVQD (reference sequence). V lost 5 bases, J lost 5 bases, and 9 bases stayed unmatched. The CDR3 contains 15 residues. The DNA for the CDR3 is TGCGCCAGCAGTCTATCTGACAGGGGGCTAGACGAGCAGTACTTC. Protein product: CASSLSDRGLDEQYF.

Concerning this clone itself: Sequence at one end of the junction differs from germline and may be a read error. The J gene is TRBJ1-2, the V gene TRBV9; D unclear. The CDR3 has 15 amino acids. The germline V gene encodes CDR1 SGDLS and CDR2 YYNGEE. CDR3 DNA sequence: TGTGCCGGCAGCCCCACCGACTGGGGAGTATCGGGCTACACCTTC. Translated: CAGSPTDWGVSGYTF.

Written as DNA, the CDR3 is TGTGCCAGCAGTCTCGGACTAGTCTACAATGAGCAGTTCTTC. The encoded protein is CASSLGLVYNEQFF. The chain couples TRBV28 to TRBJ2-1, with 7 nucleotides matching TRBD2. There are 14 residues in the CDR3. Trimming at V came to 5 bases and at J to 3 bases, leaving 4 bases not matched to a gene. CDR1 and CDR2 from the germline V gene are MDHEN and SYDVKM.

The genes are TRBV12-2 and TRBJ2-4; no DNA check was done on the table's D call, TRBD2. TRBV12-2 is a pseudogene locus. This CDR3 is built from 18 residues. The CDR3 protein is CASRLALYSGEDKNIQYF. CDR3 sequence (DNA): TGTGCAAGTCGCTTAGCGTTATATAGCGGGGAGGACAAAAACATTCAGTACTTC.

CDR3 DNA: TGCGCCAGCAGCCAAGGGGAGGGGAACACTGAAGCTTTCTTT. Translated, it gives CASSQGEGNTEAFF. This sequence joins TRBV4-1 and TRBJ1-1; no definite D call. Germline CDR1 is MGHRA and CDR2 is YSYEKL. Trimming removed 1 base from V and 1 base from J, with 7 bases in between. This CDR3 is built from 14 residues.

The chain employs TRBV7-6 and TRBJ2-1; D not certain. V lost 1 base and J lost 8, with 6 bases in between. CDR1 is SGHVS and CDR2 is FNYEAQ in the germline V gene. The CDR3 is 12 amino acids. The CDR3 sequence: CASSLVVYEQFF. CDR3 in DNA: TGTGCCAGCAGCTTAGTCGTATATGAGCAGTTCTTC.

This rearrangement joins TRBV6-6 to TRBJ2-5, with 9 bases aligning to TRBD1. The CDR3 covers 14 residues. Per the germline V gene, CDR1 is MNHNY and CDR2 is SVGAGI (reference sequence). Germline trimming cut 0 bases from V and 5 bases from J; bases unmatched to any gene: 1. The CDR3 spells CASSYSTGGETQYF. CDR3 coding DNA: TGTGCCAGCAGTTACTCGACAGGGGGGGAGACCCAGTACTTC.

This rearrangement joins TRBV19 to TRBJ2-1, with TRBD1 identical over 9 bases. Losses at the gene ends were 1 base for V and 8 bases for J; bases not matched to a gene: 3. The CDR3 has 14 amino acids. Germline V gives CDR1 LNHDA, CDR2 SQIVND (reference sequence). The CDR3 DNA reads as TGTGCCAGTAGTATAGGACAGGGGGGGTATGAGCAGTTCTTC. Amino acids: CASSIGQGGYEQFF.

In DNA form, the CDR3 reads TGTGCCAGTTGGGGCTACGATACAGGGGCCATGAACACTGAAGCTTTCTTT. Translated, it gives CASWGYDTGAMNTEAFF. The V gene is TRBV19, the J gene TRBJ1-1; 7 positions match TRBD1. The CDR3 has 17 residues. The germline V gene encodes CDR1 LNHDA and CDR2 SQIVND (reference sequence). V gave up 8 bases and J gave up 0 bases; unmatched junction bases: 15.

The rearrangement uses TRBV12-5 and TRBJ1-3; no reliable D call. Trimming shortened V by 4 bases and J by 7 bases, and 23 bases separated the two germline ends. Germline CDR1 and CDR2: LGHNT and FRNRAP. This CDR3 region has 17 residues. The CDR3 nucleotides read TGTGCTAGTGGTTGGGCTATTCTCCCAGGAGTATGGAACACCATATATTTT. Amino acid sequence: CASGWAILPGVWNTIYF.

The V and J genes are TRBV2 and TRBJ2-7; 13 bases fit TRBD2. CDR1 is SNHLY and CDR2 is FYNNEI in the germline V gene. Trimming cost V 7 bases and J 4 bases; bases outside gene matches: 10. This CDR3 is built from 16 residues. The CDR3, as DNA: TGTGCCAGCACCAGGCCTACTAGCGGGAGGGCGTACGAGCAGTACTTC. This sequence encodes CASTRPTSGRAYEQYF.

This chain links TRBV19 with TRBJ2-3; possible D gene TRBD2, 6 bases. Trimming took 1 base from V and 4 from J, leaving 12 bases between them. The germline gives CDR1 LNHDA, CDR2 SQIVND (reference sequence). The CDR3 covers 15 residues. CDR3 DNA sequence: TGTGCCAGTAGTATAGGTGGGGGGTACGCAGATACGCAGTATTTT. This gives the protein CASSIGGGYADTQYF.

V and J are TRBV5-1 and TRBJ1-1, with D unresolved. The CDR3 covers 14 residues. Trimming removed 0 bases from V and 11 bases from J, with 17 bases in between. Germline V CDR1 and CDR2: SGHRS, YFSETQ. CDR3 in DNA: TGCGCCAGCAGCTTGGCGTCCCAGGCACAAGAGGCTTTCTTT. Its translation is CASSLASQAQEAFF.

This chain connects TRBV18 to TRBJ2-4; 7 bases agree with TRBD1. The trim removed 0 bases at V and 6 bases at J, leaving 11 bases unmatched. The CDR3 is made up of 17 amino acids. The germline V gene has CDR1 KGHSH and CDR2 LQKENI. CDR3 nucleotides: TGTGCCAGCTCACCACCTGGACAGGAACTTACCCTAAACATTCAGTACTTC. Amino acid sequence: CASSPPGQELTLNIQYF. The full variable domain, completed using reference TRBV18 and TRBJ2-4, is NAGVMQNPRHLVRRRGQEARLRCSPMKGHSHVYWYRQLPEEGLKFMVYLQKENIIDESGMPKERFSAEFPKEGPSILRIQQVVRGDSAAYFCASSPPGQELTLNIQYFGAGTRLSVL.

This chain joins TRBV7-3 and TRBJ2-2, with TRBD2 matching over 11 bases. V dropped 5 bases and J dropped 4; count of bases not matched to a gene: 9. The CDR3 runs 17 residues. Germline V gene data show CDR1 as SGHTA and CDR2 as FQGTGA. CDR3 region: CASSPAPGLAVTGELFF. CDR3 bases: TGTGCCAGCAGCCCAGCCCCGGGACTAGCGGTCACCGGGGAGCTGTTTTTT.

The CDR3 nucleotides are TGTGCCAGCAGCTTAGTAGCGGGAGGGCTTGTGAATGAGCAGTTCTTC. Protein product: CASSLVAGGLVNEQFF. This chain uses TRBV11-2 with TRBJ2-1; 11 bases fit TRBD2. V trimming: 1 base; J trimming: 7 bases; junction bases outside the gene matches: 6. Germline values: CDR1 SGHAT, CDR2 FQNNGV. The CDR3 length is 16 residues.